The source of this T cell receptor beta chain is a study of T cells in Graves' hyperthyroidism and ophthalmopathy. Background on the study: Peripheral blood was collected at initial diagnosis, before any treatment.

CDR3 length equals 14 residues. V lost 3 bases to trimming and J lost 8 bases, with 19 bases between them. Germline CDR1 and CDR2: DFQATT and SNEGSKA (reference sequence). Amplified regions were TCR beta CDR3 sequences from RNA transcripts. Using the HTBI primer set, a first-round RT-PCR was run on the TCR CDR3. MiXCR, run by TCRdb on the multiplex PCR reads, gives a single entry per CDR3 protein. The sample has some 600,000 distinct CDR3 sequences; approximately 15% are singletons. This clonotype was seen repeatedly, ten times or more. The antigen is not known. Whole-study findings and limits: The model identified upcoming ophthalmopathy a median roughly 6.5 months ahead of onset.

The chain uses TRBV20-1 and TRBJ1-1; no firm D call. This sequence originates from a woman aged 25 to 39 with Graves' hyperthyroidism that later progressed to Graves' ophthalmopathy. Source material: blood. CDR3: CSASSPGRKAEAFF. DNA for the CDR3: TGCAGTGCTAGTTCCCCAGGCAGGAAAGCGGAAGCTTTCTTT.